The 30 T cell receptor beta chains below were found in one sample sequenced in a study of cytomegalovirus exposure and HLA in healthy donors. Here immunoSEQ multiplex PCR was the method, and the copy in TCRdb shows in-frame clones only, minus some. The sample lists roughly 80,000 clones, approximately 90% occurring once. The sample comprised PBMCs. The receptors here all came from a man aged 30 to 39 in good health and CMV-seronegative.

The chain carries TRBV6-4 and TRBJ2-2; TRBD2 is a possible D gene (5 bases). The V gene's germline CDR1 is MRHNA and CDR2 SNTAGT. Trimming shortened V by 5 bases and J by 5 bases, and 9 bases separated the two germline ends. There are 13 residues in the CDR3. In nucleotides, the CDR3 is TGTGCCAGCAGTCTGTCGGGGACCGGGGAGCTGTTTTTT. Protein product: CASSLSGTGELFF.

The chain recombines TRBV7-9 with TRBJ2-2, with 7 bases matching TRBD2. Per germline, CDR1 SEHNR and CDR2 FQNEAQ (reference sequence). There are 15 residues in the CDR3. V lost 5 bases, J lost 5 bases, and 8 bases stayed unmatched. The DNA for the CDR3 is TGTGCCAGCAGCGATCAGCGGGGTAGTACCGGGGAGCTGTTTTTT. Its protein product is CASSDQRGSTGELFF.

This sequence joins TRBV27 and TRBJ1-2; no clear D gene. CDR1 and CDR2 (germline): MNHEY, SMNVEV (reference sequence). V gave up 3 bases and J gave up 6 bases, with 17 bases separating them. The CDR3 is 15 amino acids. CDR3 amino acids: CASSFIALKRDGYTF. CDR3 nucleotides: TGTGCCAGCAGTTTCATAGCCCTAAAGCGGGATGGCTACACCTTC.

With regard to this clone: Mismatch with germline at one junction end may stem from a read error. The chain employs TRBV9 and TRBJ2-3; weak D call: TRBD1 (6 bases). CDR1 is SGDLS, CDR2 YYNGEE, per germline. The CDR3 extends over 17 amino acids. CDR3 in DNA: TGTGCCAGCAGCGATCTGAAACAGGGAAGGGGCACAGATGCGCAGTATTTT. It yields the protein CASSDLKQGRGTDAQYF.

The CDR3 region has the DNA TGCAGCGTTGAGTGGGGCAGCCCTCAAGAAGCTTTCTTT. It specifies CSVEWGSPQEAFF. This chain uses TRBV29-1 with TRBJ1-1, with D perhaps matching TRBD1 (5 bases). The germline V gene has CDR1 SQVTM and CDR2 ANQGSEA. Trimming removed 3 bases from V and 8 bases from J, with 16 bases in between. The CDR3 totals 13 residues.

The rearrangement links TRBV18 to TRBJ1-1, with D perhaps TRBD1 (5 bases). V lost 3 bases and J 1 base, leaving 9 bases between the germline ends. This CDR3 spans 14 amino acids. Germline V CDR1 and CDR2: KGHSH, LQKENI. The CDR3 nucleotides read TGTGCCAGCTCACCCCTTGACAGGAACACTGAAGCTTTCTTT. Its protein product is CASSPLDRNTEAFF.

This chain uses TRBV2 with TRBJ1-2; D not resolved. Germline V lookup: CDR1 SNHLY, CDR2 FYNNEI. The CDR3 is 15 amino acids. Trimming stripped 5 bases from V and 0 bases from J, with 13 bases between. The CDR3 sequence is CASSRRTVSNYGYTF. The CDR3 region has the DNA TGTGCCAGCAGTAGGAGGACTGTCTCTAACTATGGCTACACCTTC.

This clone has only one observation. The chain's CDR3 is CASSPQWDSSYEQYF. CDR3 sequence (DNA): TGTGCCAGCAGCCCCCAGTGGGACAGCTCCTACGAGCAGTACTTC. This chain uses TRBV9 with TRBJ2-7, with 7 nucleotides matching TRBD1. CDR1 is SGDLS, CDR2 YYNGEE, per germline. The CDR3 spans 15 residues. Trimming cost V 4 bases and J 0 bases; bases outside gene matches: 7.

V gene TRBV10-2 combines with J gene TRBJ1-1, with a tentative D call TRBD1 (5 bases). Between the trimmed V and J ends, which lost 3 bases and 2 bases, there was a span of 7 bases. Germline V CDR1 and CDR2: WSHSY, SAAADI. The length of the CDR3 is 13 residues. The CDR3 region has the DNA TGCGCCAGCAGTGACAGGGAAAACACTGAAGCTTTCTTT. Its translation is CASSDRENTEAFF.

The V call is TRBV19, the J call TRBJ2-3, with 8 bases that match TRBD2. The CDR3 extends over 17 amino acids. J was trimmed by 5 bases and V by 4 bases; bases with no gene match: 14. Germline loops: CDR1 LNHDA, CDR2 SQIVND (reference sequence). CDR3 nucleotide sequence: TGTGCCAGTAGTACCCCCCCGTTAGCGGGAAGAAAAGATACGCAGTATTTT. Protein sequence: CASSTPPLAGRKDTQYF.

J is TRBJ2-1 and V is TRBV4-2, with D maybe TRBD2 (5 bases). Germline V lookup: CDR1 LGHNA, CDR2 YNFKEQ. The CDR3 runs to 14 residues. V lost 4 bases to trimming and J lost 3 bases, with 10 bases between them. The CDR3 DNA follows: TGTGCCAGCAGCCCCTCGGGAAACTACAATGAGCAGTTCTTC. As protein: CASSPSGNYNEQFF.

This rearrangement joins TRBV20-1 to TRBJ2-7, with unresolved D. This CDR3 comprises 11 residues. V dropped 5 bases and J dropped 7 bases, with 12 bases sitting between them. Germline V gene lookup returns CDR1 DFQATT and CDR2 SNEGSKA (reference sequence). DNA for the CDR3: TGCAGTGCTGTAGCCCTTGGGGAGCAGTACTTC. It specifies CSAVALGEQYF.

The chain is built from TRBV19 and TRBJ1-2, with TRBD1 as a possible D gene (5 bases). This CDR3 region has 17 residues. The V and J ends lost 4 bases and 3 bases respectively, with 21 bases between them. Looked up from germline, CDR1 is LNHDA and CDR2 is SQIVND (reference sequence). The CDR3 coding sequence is TGTGCCAGTAGTAACGCGGGGCGGATCTCCCCGGACTATGGCTACACCTTC. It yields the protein CASSNAGRISPDYGYTF.

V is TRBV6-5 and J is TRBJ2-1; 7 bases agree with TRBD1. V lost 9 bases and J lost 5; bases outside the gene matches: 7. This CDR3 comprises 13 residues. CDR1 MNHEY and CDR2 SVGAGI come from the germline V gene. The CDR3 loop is CASSGTAHNEQFF. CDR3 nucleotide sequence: TGTGCCAGTTCCGGGACAGCACACAATGAGCAGTTCTTC.

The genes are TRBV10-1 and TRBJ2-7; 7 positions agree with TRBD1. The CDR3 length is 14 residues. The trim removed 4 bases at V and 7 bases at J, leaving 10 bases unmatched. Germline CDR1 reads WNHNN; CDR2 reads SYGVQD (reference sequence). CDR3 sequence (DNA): TGCGCCAGCAGTGGAACAGGACAGGCACGGGAGCAGTACTTC. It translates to CASSGTGQAREQYF.

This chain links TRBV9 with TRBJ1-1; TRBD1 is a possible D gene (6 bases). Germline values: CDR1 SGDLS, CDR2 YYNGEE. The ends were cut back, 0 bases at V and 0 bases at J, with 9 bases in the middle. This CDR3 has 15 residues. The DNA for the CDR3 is TGTGCCAGCAGCGTAGTTCAGGGGATGAACACTGAAGCTTTCTTT. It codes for CASSVVQGMNTEAFF.

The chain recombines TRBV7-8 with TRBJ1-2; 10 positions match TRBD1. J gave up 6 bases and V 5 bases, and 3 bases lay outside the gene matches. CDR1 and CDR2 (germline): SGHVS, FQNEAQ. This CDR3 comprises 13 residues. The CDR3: CASSDRGRDGYTF. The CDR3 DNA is TGTGCCAGCAGCGACAGGGGGCGGGATGGCTACACCTTC.

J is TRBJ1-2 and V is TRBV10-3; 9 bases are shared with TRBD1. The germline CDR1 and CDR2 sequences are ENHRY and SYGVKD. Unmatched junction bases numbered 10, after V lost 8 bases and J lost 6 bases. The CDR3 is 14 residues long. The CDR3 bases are TGTGCCATCGGACGCCTGGGACAGGGTGATGGCTACACCTTC. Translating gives CAIGRLGQGDGYTF.

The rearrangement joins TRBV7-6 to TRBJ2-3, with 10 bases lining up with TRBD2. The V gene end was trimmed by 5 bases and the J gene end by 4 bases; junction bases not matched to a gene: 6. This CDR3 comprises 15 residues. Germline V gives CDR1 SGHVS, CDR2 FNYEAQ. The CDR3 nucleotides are TGTGCCAGCAGCCTCGAAGCGGGGGGGCCAGATACGCAGTATTTT. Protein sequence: CASSLEAGGPDTQYF.

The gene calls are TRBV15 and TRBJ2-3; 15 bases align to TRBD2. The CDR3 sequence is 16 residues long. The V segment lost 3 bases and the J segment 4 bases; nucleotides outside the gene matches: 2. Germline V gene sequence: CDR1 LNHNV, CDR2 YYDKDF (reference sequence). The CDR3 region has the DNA TGTGCCACCAGCAGGGGACTAGCGGGGGGCCCAGATACGCAGTATTTT. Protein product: CATSRGLAGGPDTQYF.

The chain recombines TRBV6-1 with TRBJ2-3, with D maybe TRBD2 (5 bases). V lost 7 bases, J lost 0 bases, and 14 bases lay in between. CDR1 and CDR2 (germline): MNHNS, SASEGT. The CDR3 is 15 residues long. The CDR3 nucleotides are TGTGCCAGCACCCCCAGAGCGGCTAGCACAGATACGCAGTATTTT. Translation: CASTPRAASTDTQYF.

The CDR3 protein is CASNQRGYTF. The DNA for the CDR3 is TGTGCCTCGAACCAGCGCGGCTACACCTTC. The chain joins TRBV30 to TRBJ1-2; D call uncertain. Germline CDR1 reads GTSNPN; CDR2 reads SVGIG (reference sequence). The CDR3 runs 10 residues. V lost 7 bases and J 8 bases, leaving 11 bases between the germline ends.

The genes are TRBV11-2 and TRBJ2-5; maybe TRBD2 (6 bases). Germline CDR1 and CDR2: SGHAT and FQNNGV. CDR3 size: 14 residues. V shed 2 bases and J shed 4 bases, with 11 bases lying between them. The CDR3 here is CASSLFGGGETQYF. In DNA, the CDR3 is TGTGCCAGCAGCTTATTCGGGGGAGGAGAGACCCAGTACTTC.

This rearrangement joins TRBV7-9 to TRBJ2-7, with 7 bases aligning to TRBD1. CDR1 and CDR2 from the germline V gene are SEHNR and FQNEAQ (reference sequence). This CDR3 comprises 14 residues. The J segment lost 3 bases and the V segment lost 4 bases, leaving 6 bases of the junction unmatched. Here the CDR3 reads CASSSGRDSYEQYF. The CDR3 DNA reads TGTGCCAGCAGCTCCGGCCGGGACAGCTACGAGCAGTACTTC.

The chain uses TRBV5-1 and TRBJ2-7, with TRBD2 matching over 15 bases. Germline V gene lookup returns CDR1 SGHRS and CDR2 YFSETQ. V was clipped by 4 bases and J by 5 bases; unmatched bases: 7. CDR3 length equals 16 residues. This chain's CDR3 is CASSRGLAGGPDEQYF. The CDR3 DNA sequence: TGCGCCAGCAGCCGAGGACTAGCGGGAGGGCCAGACGAGCAGTACTTC.

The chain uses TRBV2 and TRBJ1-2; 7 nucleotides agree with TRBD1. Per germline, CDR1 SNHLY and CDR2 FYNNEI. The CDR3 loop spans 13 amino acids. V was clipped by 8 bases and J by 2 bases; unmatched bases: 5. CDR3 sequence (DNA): TGTGCCAGCTCAGACAGGGTCAACTATGGCTACACCTTC. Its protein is CASSDRVNYGYTF.

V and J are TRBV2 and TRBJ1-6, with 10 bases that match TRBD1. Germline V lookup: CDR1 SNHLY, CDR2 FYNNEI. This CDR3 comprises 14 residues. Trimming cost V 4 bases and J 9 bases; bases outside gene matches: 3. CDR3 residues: CASSGDRGISPLHF. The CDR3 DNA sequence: TGTGCCAGCAGTGGGGACAGGGGTATTTCACCCCTCCACTTT. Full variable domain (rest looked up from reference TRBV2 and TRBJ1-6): EPEVTQTPSHQVTQMGQEVILRCVPISNHLYFYWYRQILGQKVEFLVSFYNNEISEKSEIFDDQFSVERPDGSNFTLKIRSTKLEDSAMYFCASSGDRGISPLHFGNGTRLTVT.

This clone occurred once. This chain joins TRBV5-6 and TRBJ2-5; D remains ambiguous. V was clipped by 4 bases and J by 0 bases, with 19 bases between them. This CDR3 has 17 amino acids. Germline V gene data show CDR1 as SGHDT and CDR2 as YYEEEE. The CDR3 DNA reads TGTGCCAGCAGCCCTCTCCTAGGAACTAAAAACCAAGAGACCCAGTACTTC. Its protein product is CASSPLLGTKNQETQYF.

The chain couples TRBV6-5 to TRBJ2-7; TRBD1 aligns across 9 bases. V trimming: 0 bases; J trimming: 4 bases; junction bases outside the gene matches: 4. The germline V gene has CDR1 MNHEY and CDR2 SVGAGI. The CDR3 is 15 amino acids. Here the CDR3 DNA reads TGTGCCAGCAGTTACTCAGGGACAGGGTCATACGAGCAGTACTTC. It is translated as CASSYSGTGSYEQYF.

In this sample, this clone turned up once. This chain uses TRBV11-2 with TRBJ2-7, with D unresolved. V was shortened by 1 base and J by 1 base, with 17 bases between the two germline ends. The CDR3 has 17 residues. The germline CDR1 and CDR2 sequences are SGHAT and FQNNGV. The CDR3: CASSLVIGGARSYEQYF. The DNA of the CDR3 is TGTGCCAGCAGCTTAGTAATCGGCGGAGCCCGGTCCTACGAGCAGTACTTC.